A single sample gave rise to the 28 T cell receptor beta chains below, sequenced in a study of T cells after yellow fever vaccination. TCRdb reprocessed the 5' RACE reads via MiXCR and lists one record per CDR3 protein. The profile shows a few hundred thousand distinct CDR3 sequences, roughly 7.2% of them singletons. The sequenced sample was CD4+ T cells sorted from PBMCs, obtained 15 days after the yellow fever booster vaccination. These TCRs come from a man aged 25 to 45 who received the YFV17D yellow fever vaccine.

This clonotype was seen many times. The CDR3 region is CASSYRDGIYEQYF. The DNA for the CDR3 is TGTGCCAGCAGTTATCGGGACGGGATCTACGAGCAGTACTTC. This chain connects TRBV6-5 to TRBJ2-7; D is tentatively TRBD1 or TRBD2 (5 bases each). V was shortened by 3 bases and J by 3 bases, with 12 bases between the two germline ends. The CDR3 is made up of 14 amino acids. CDR1 MNHEY and CDR2 SVGAGI come from the germline V gene.

This clonotype has ten or more counts. The gene calls are TRBV5-1 and TRBJ2-2, with D uncertain. The CDR3 loop spans 16 amino acids. Germline V lookup: CDR1 SGHRS, CDR2 YFSETQ. V gave up 4 bases and J gave up 0 bases, with 13 bases separating them. CDR3: CASSVQGPTNTGELFF. The CDR3 coding sequence is TGCGCCAGCAGCGTTCAAGGACCGACGAACACCGGGGAGCTGTTTTTT.

This sequence joins TRBV19 and TRBJ2-1; TRBD2 agrees at 7 bases. With V trimmed by 6 bases and J by 9 bases, 11 bases remained unmatched. The CDR3 length is 14 residues. Germline V gene sequence: CDR1 LNHDA, CDR2 SQIVND (reference sequence). The CDR3 sequence is CASSPMRGSGEQFF. The CDR3 bases are TGTGCCAGTAGCCCAATGCGCGGGAGCGGTGAGCAGTTCTTC.

V gene TRBV7-2 combines with J gene TRBJ2-3; TRBD2 matches at 7 bases. This CDR3 comprises 14 residues. Germline CDR1 and CDR2: SGHTA and FQGNSA. Trimming cost V 3 bases and J 3 bases; bases outside gene matches: 3. The DNA for the CDR3 is TGTGCCAGCAGCTTGACTAGCAATACAGATACGCAGTATTTT. As protein: CASSLTSNTDTQYF.

This clonotype was seen a handful of times. The chain couples TRBV7-8 to TRBJ2-7, with 7 bases matching TRBD1. This CDR3 spans 15 amino acids. CDR1 is SGHVS, CDR2 FQNEAQ, per germline. V trimming: 5 bases; J trimming: 4 bases; junction bases outside the gene matches: 11. CDR3 residues: CASSPRDRQNYEQYF. CDR3 sequence (DNA): TGTGCCAGCAGCCCCCGGGACAGACAAAATTACGAGCAGTACTTC.

The J gene is TRBJ1-2, the V gene TRBV7-2, with 8 bases that match TRBD1. With 4 bases clipped from V and 4 bases from J, the junction kept 8 bases outside the gene matches. CDR1 is SGHTA, CDR2 FQGNSA, per germline. This CDR3 comprises 15 residues. For the CDR3, the DNA is TGTGCCAGCAGCTCTGACAGGGGAGGTAGCTATGGCTACACCTTC. Translated: CASSSDRGGSYGYTF.

This clonotype occurred a few times. V is TRBV7-9 and J is TRBJ2-2; TRBD1 aligns across 8 bases. Germline V gene data show CDR1 as SEHNR and CDR2 as FQNEAQ (reference sequence). The CDR3 extends over 16 amino acids. V gave up 8 bases and J gave up 4 bases; unmatched junction bases: 12. CDR3 protein: CASQVGPGQVTGELFF. The CDR3 DNA is TGTGCCAGCCAAGTGGGTCCGGGACAGGTCACCGGGGAGCTGTTTTTT.

This chain links TRBV29-1 with TRBJ2-7; 7 bases line up with TRBD1. Per germline, CDR1 SQVTM and CDR2 ANQGSEA. This CDR3 spans 13 amino acids. The V and J ends lost 8 bases and 6 bases, in that order; junction bases with no gene match: 13. As DNA, the CDR3 is TGCAGCTTCCTTGCTGACAGGGTAACCGAGCAGTACTTC. Translating it yields CSFLADRVTEQYF.

The rearrangement uses TRBV18 and TRBJ2-1; 9 nucleotides match TRBD2. CDR1 is KGHSH and CDR2 is LQKENI in the germline V gene. This CDR3 has 15 amino acids. With 3 bases clipped from V and 2 bases from J, the junction kept 2 bases outside the gene matches. The CDR3 here is CASSPLAGPYNEQFF. In DNA form, the CDR3 reads TGTGCCAGCTCACCCCTAGCGGGGCCCTACAATGAGCAGTTCTTC.

This clonotype was seen a handful of times. V and J are TRBV29-1 and TRBJ2-5, with D possibly being TRBD1 or TRBD2 (6 bases each). V was pared by 4 bases and J by 3 bases, with 12 bases between. The CDR3 is 13 residues long. CDR1 and CDR2 (germline): SQVTM, ANQGSEA. For the CDR3, the DNA is TGCAGCGTTGGGACGGGGGCCAAAGAGACCCAGTACTTC. Its protein product is CSVGTGAKETQYF. Based on the CDR3 plus reference TRBV29-1 and TRBJ2-5, the full variable domain is SAVISQKPSRDICQRGTSLTIQCQVDSQVTMMFWYRQQPGQSLTLIATANQGSEATYESGFVIDKFPISRPNLTFSTLTVSNMSPEDSSIYLCSVGTGAKETQYFGPGTRLLVL.

This rearrangement joins TRBV7-3 to TRBJ2-1; D unresolved. The germline V gene has CDR1 SGHTA and CDR2 FQGTGA. V dropped 4 bases and J dropped 10 bases, with 14 bases sitting between them. The CDR3 has 13 amino acids. The CDR3 DNA reads as TGTGCCAGCAGCTCCCCGGGTCTAGTGGAGCAGTTCTTC. It encodes CASSSPGLVEQFF.

This clonotype was seen at least ten times. The chain links TRBV29-1 to TRBJ2-3, with 14 bases lining up with TRBD2. The CDR3 is 15 residues long. CDR1 SQVTM and CDR2 ANQGSEA come from the germline V gene. V shed 4 bases, J shed 1 base, and the junction held 1 base outside the gene matches. CDR3 DNA sequence: TGCAGCGTTGGACTAGCGGGAGGGGGCACAGATACGCAGTATTTT. Translating gives CSVGLAGGGTDTQYF.

In this sample, this clonotype turned up a few times. The chain is built from TRBV12-3 or TRBV12-4 and TRBJ2-7; TRBD2 agrees at 8 bases. The V gene end was trimmed by 3 bases and the J gene end by 5 bases; junction bases not matched to a gene: 6. This CDR3 spans 14 amino acids. CDR3 in amino acids: CASSFREGADEQYF. The CDR3 nucleotides are TGTGCCAGCAGTTTCCGGGAGGGTGCCGACGAGCAGTACTTC.

V gene TRBV7-9 combines with J gene TRBJ2-3; D is uncertain. The CDR3 has 16 amino acids. With 5 bases removed from V and 3 bases from J, the gap between germline ends came to 18 bases. Germline CDR1 SEHNR, CDR2 FQNEAQ (reference sequence). The CDR3 reads CASSPPTRRLTDTQYF. The CDR3 nucleotides read TGTGCCAGCAGCCCCCCAACCCGGCGGCTGACAGATACGCAGTATTTT.

This clonotype was seen more than once but under ten times. The chain joins TRBV4-3 to TRBJ2-7; 10 bases are a match to TRBD1. Trimming took 0 bases from V and 0 from J; bases not matched to a gene: 2. The germline gives CDR1 LGHNA, CDR2 YSLEER. The CDR3 runs 16 residues. The CDR3 is CASSQEGQGTSYEQYF. The CDR3 coding sequence is TGCGCCAGCAGCCAAGAGGGACAGGGGACCTCCTACGAGCAGTACTTC.

This clonotype was detected a few times. The CDR3 loop reads CASKRNTGELFF. DNA of the CDR3: TGTGCCAGCAAGCGGAACACCGGGGAGCTGTTTTTT. This chain links TRBV11-2 with TRBJ2-2; unclear D gene. Trimming cost V 7 bases and J 1 base, with 4 bases left between them. CDR1 and CDR2 (germline): SGHAT, FQNNGV. The CDR3 is 12 amino acids.

Written as DNA, the CDR3 is TGTGCCAGCAGCTTATCCGGGGTTAGGATGACCGGGGAGCTGTTTTTT. This encodes CASSLSGVRMTGELFF. The rearrangement uses TRBV7-3 and TRBJ2-2; the D gene is possibly TRBD2 (5 bases). CDR3 size: 16 residues. Germline V gene data show CDR1 as SGHTA and CDR2 as FQGTGA. Deletions cut 2 bases from V and 5 bases from J, with 15 bases between. The complete variable domain, with remaining parts taken from reference TRBV7-3 and TRBJ2-2, reads GAGVSQTPSNKVTEKGKYVELRCDPISGHTALYWYRQSLGQGPEFLIYFQGTGAADDSGLPNDRFFAVRPEGSVSTLKIQRTERGDSAVYLCASSLSGVRMTGELFFGEGSRLTVL.

The chain carries TRBV29-1 and TRBJ2-2; D not certain. Germline CDR1 SQVTM, CDR2 ANQGSEA. The CDR3 consists of 13 residues. V was pared by 8 bases and J by 4 bases, with 14 bases between. The CDR3, as DNA: TGCAGCAGTTCCTCTAGTGTCACCGGGGAGCTGTTTTTT. Protein sequence: CSSSSSVTGELFF.

This clonotype was counted at least ten times. V is TRBV28 and J is TRBJ2-2, with a possible D match to TRBD1 (5 bases). V lost 5 bases and J 3 bases, leaving 16 bases between the germline ends. The V gene's germline CDR1 is MDHEN and CDR2 SYDVKM. The CDR3 loop spans 16 amino acids. CDR3 region: CASSGRVPRDTGELFF. CDR3 coding DNA: TGTGCCAGCAGTGGCAGGGTTCCTAGGGACACCGGGGAGCTGTTTTTT.

This clonotype was recorded many times. The chain has TRBV7-9 and TRBJ2-1; the D is unclear. Germline V gives CDR1 SEHNR, CDR2 FQNEAQ (reference sequence). Trimming stripped 4 bases from V and 3 bases from J, with 4 bases between. The CDR3 has 12 residues. The CDR3: CASSSHYNEQFF. The CDR3 DNA reads TGTGCCAGCAGCTCCCACTACAATGAGCAGTTCTTC.

This clonotype was picked up many times. This chain joins TRBV12-3 or TRBV12-4 and TRBJ2-1; D might be TRBD2 (5 bases). The CDR3 is 15 residues long. V lost 4 bases to trimming and J lost 7 bases, with 17 bases between them. The CDR3 DNA follows: TGTGCCAGCAGTTATCAGGACTTTGTGGGAAATGAGCAGTTCTTC. It codes for CASSYQDFVGNEQFF.

The V and J genes are TRBV29-1 and TRBJ1-3; D remains unclear. V lost 3 bases to trimming and J lost 7 bases, with 7 bases between them. The germline V gene has CDR1 SQVTM and CDR2 ANQGSEA. The CDR3 extends over 11 amino acids. DNA for the CDR3: TGCAGCGTTGAGGGAGGGAACACCATATATTTT. Translation gives CSVEGGNTIYF.

This clonotype was detected only a few times. V is TRBV20-1 and J is TRBJ1-4, with 9 nucleotides matching TRBD1. Germline V gives CDR1 DFQATT, CDR2 SNEGSKA (reference sequence). J gave up 12 bases and V 7 bases, and 15 bases lay outside the gene matches. The CDR3 length is 14 residues. The CDR3 DNA reads as TGCAGTGTCCCCCGGGACAGGGAACTTGTGGAACTGTTTTTT. Residues: CSVPRDRELVELFF.

This clonotype appeared a few times. The genes are TRBV11-2 and TRBJ2-4; 13 bases agree with TRBD2. V was pared by 5 bases and J by 0 bases, with 7 bases of the junction left unmatched. In germline, CDR1 is SGHAT, CDR2 FQNNGV. The CDR3 has 18 residues. The CDR3: CASSLGLAGRGAKNIQYF. The CDR3 DNA sequence: TGTGCCAGCAGCCTGGGACTAGCGGGAAGAGGAGCCAAAAACATTCAGTACTTC.

The chain carries TRBV5-1 and TRBJ1-1; D gene ambiguous. The V gene lost 0 bases and the J gene lost 4 bases, with 13 bases spanning the gap. The CDR3 has 15 residues. The germline CDR1 and CDR2 sequences are SGHRS and YFSETQ. CDR3 sequence reads: CASSLALAPGTEAFF. CDR3 coding DNA: TGCGCCAGCAGCTTGGCTTTGGCCCCGGGCACTGAAGCTTTCTTT. Combining the CDR3 with reference TRBV5-1 and TRBJ1-1 gives the whole variable domain KAGVTQTPRYLIKTRGQQVTLSCSPISGHRSVSWYQQTPGQGLQFLFEYFSETQRNKGNFPGRFSGRQFSNSRSEMNVSTLELGDSALYLCASSLALAPGTEAFFGQGTRLTVV.

The chain recombines TRBV20-1 with TRBJ2-2, with D possibly being TRBD2 (6 bases). Per germline, CDR1 DFQATT and CDR2 SNEGSKA (reference sequence). The germline V and J ends were trimmed by 3 bases and 6 bases, with 11 bases remaining between them. CDR3 length: 13 residues. In DNA form, the CDR3 reads TGCAGTGCTAGTGGGAGGTCCCCCGGGGAGCTGTTTTTT. It encodes CSASGRSPGELFF.

Regarding this clonotype: As the CDR3 is not closed by the conserved phenylalanine or tryptophan, this likely results from a read error. The genes are TRBV3-1 and TRBJ2-7; no clear D gene. This CDR3 region has 13 residues. The V gene lost 5 bases and the J gene lost 6 bases, with 14 bases spanning the gap. In germline, CDR1 is LGHDT, CDR2 YNNKEL (reference sequence). The CDR3 loop reads CASSSGPVSEQYL. In DNA form, the CDR3 reads TGTGCCAGCAGCTCCGGTCCCGTTTCCGAGCAGTACTTA.

This sequence joins TRBV6-2 or TRBV6-3 and TRBJ2-3, with a possible D match to TRBD2 (6 bases). The CDR3 length is 14 residues. Trimming removed 7 bases at V and 2 bases at J, with 13 bases between. Germline CDR1 reads MNHEY; CDR2 reads SVGEGT. CDR3 bases: TGTGCCAGCAAGAACGGGAGAACCACAGATACGCAGTATTTT. This encodes CASKNGRTTDTQYF.